The 11 T cell receptor beta chains below all came from one sample that was sequenced in a study of control samples from healthy donors and cancer patients (TCRdb year 2020). Receptors were amplified or captured by the immunoSEQ multiplex PCR assay. Imported from immuneACCESS, the table was reduced by TCRdb to in-frame sequences with V and J called. These copies leave out some clones; in studies compared against another copy, an unresolved V gene accounts for under half, and the cause of the remainder is not known. The sample yields about 100,000 clones; about 90% were counted once. The top ten constitute over 15% of the sample. The sample was blood. These receptors came from a woman aged 50 to 60 in good health.

This clone was counted a few times. The J gene is TRBJ1-2, the V gene TRBV7-8; unclear D gene. This CDR3 spans 14 amino acids. Germline CDR1 SGHVS, CDR2 FQNEAQ. Deletions cut 5 bases from V and 4 bases from J, with 14 bases between. CDR3 sequence reads: CASSPRVGGYGYTF. CDR3 sequence (DNA): TGTGCCAGCAGCCCACGGGTAGGCGGCTATGGCTACACCTTC.

This chain uses TRBV10-1 with TRBJ1-5; 9 bases match TRBD1. The CDR3 sequence is 18 residues long. V was clipped by 10 bases and J by 0 bases; unmatched bases: 16. Germline V gene data show CDR1 as WNHNN and CDR2 as SYGVQD (reference sequence). CDR3 sequence: CATRPVTGGFFSNQPQHF. The DNA for the CDR3 is TGCGCCACTAGGCCGGTGACAGGGGGGTTTTTTAGCAATCAGCCCCAGCATTTT.

This rearrangement joins TRBV19 to TRBJ1-5; TRBD1 matches 7 bases. The V gene's germline CDR1 is LNHDA and CDR2 SQIVND (reference sequence). CDR3 length: 13 residues. With V trimmed by 5 bases and J by 6 bases, 4 bases remained unmatched. CDR3 DNA: TGTGCCAGTAGTGGGACAGCGCGTCAGCCCCAGCATTTT. Its protein product is CASSGTARQPQHF. Full variable domain (rest looked up from reference TRBV19 and TRBJ1-5): DGGITQSPKYLFRKEGQNVTLSCEQNLNHDAMYWYRQDPGQGLRLIYYSQIVNDFQKGDIAEGYSVSREKKESFPLTVTSAQKNPTAFYLCASSGTARQPQHFGDGTRLSIL.

This chain uses TRBV10-1 with TRBJ2-5; TRBD1 agrees at 7 bases. The V gene end was trimmed by 5 bases and the J gene end by 1 base; junction bases not matched to a gene: 7. CDR1 is WNHNN, CDR2 SYGVQD, per germline (reference sequence). This CDR3 has 15 amino acids. Here the CDR3 reads CASSPRTGSQETQYF. Written as DNA, the CDR3 is TGCGCCAGCAGTCCCCGGACAGGTAGCCAAGAGACCCAGTACTTC.

The J gene is TRBJ2-5, the V gene TRBV12-3 or TRBV12-4, with 9 nucleotides matching TRBD1. The CDR3 extends over 13 amino acids. V lost 3 bases, J lost 9 bases, and 5 bases stayed unmatched. CDR3 nucleotides: TGTGCCAGCAGTTTTAGGGGACAGGGATCCCAGTACTTC. As protein: CASSFRGQGSQYF.

Judged by abundance, this clone is large (0.1 to 1%). Within the sample, other DNA sequences also encode this same CDR3. The CDR3 is CASSLGGSQPQHF. CDR3 nucleotide sequence: TGTGCCAGCAGCTTAGGTGGAAGTCAGCCCCAGCATTTT. The chain is built from TRBV7-8 and TRBJ1-5; D gene ambiguous. V shed 1 base and J shed 6 bases, with 7 bases lying between them. This CDR3 comprises 13 residues. Germline-derived CDR1 and CDR2 are SGHVS and FQNEAQ.

The J gene is TRBJ2-5, the V gene TRBV21-1; whether TRBD2, the table's D call, matches the DNA was not checked. TRBV21-1 is marked as a pseudogene. This CDR3 is built from 17 residues. CDR3 sequence (DNA): TGTGCCAGCAGCAAAGAACGGGGTCGGGGAAAGGGAGAGACCCAGTACTTC. Translating gives CASSKERGRGKGETQYF.

This chain joins TRBV18 and TRBJ2-7; 10 bases match TRBD1. CDR1 and CDR2 (germline): KGHSH, LQKENI. This CDR3 is 14 amino acids long. V was clipped by 6 bases and J by 5 bases; unmatched bases: 7. CDR3 coding DNA: TGTGCCAGCTCCCCCGGGACAGGGGTCAACGAGCAGTACGTC. Encoded protein: CASSPGTGVNEQYV.

This sequence joins TRBV27 and TRBJ2-2; D uncertain. Germline CDR1 and CDR2: MNHEY and SMNVEV (reference sequence). The CDR3 is made up of 13 amino acids. Trimming left V 4 bases short and J 1 base short, with 4 bases between. The CDR3 region has the DNA TGTGCCAGCAGTTCGGTGAACACCGGGGAGCTGTTTTTT. It is translated as CASSSVNTGELFF.

The chain is built from TRBV3-1 (or the pseudogene TRBV3-2) and TRBJ2-3; D is possibly TRBD2 (5 bases). The CDR3 sequence is 17 residues long. The germline CDR1 and CDR2 sequences are LGHDT and YNNKEL (reference sequence). The ends were cut back, 4 bases at V and 3 bases at J, with 20 bases in the middle. This CDR3 is CASSRDPRGSGTDTQYF. The CDR3 DNA reads as TGTGCCAGCAGCCGCGACCCCCGAGGGTCGGGGACAGATACGCAGTATTTT.

The chain combines TRBV7-3 with TRBJ2-3; D remains ambiguous. Germline V gene data show CDR1 as SGHTA and CDR2 as FQGTGA. Trimming cost V 5 bases and J 11 bases, with 17 bases left between them. CDR3 length: 13 residues. The chain's CDR3 is CASSPPEGSRQYF. DNA of the CDR3: TGTGCCAGCAGCCCCCCCGAAGGTTCCCGGCAGTATTTT.